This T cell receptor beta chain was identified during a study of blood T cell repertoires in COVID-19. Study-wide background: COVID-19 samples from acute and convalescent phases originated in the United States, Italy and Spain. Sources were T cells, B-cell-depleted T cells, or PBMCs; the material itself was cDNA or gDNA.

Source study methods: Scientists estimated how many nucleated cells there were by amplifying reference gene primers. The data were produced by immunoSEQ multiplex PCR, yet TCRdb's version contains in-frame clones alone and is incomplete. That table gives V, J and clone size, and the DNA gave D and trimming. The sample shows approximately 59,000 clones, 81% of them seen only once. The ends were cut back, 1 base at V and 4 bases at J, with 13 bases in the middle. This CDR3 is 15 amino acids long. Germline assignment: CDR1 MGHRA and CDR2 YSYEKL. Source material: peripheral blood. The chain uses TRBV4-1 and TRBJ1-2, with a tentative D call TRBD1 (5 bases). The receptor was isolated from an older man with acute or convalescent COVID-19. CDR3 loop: CASSQAGTPTYGYTF. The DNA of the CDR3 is TGCGCCAGCAGCCAAGCCGGGACTCCTACCTATGGCTACACCTTC.